The 9 T cell receptor beta chains listed next were all sequenced from one sample in a study of blood T cells in healthy people across ages. Sample-barcoded 5' priming and a J-beta primer mix drove a second PCR of roughly 6 to 12 cycles. TCRdb re-derived calls from the 5' RACE reads in MiXCR, one entry per CDR3 protein. The sample lists over a million distinct CDR3 sequences, around 43% occurring once. What was sequenced was blood. These receptors all come from a woman aged 60-75 years in good health.

The chain is built from TRBV12-3 or TRBV12-4 and TRBJ2-7; D is perhaps TRBD1 or TRBD2 (6 bases each). V lost 6 bases to trimming and J lost 5 bases, with 17 bases between them. The CDR3 sequence is 14 residues long. This CDR3 reads CASSPQGGRDEQYF. CDR3 DNA: TGTGCCAGCAGCCCCCAAGGGGGGCGCGACGAGCAGTACTTC.

This clonotype was detected many times. The chain combines TRBV7-2 with TRBJ2-1; D remains unclear. The CDR3 loop spans 11 amino acids. V dropped 3 bases and J dropped 5 bases, with 2 bases sitting between them. Germline CDR1 and CDR2: SGHTA and FQGNSA. The DNA for the CDR3 is TGTGCCAGCAGCTTCCACAATGAGCAGTTCTTC. This encodes CASSFHNEQFF.

The sample holds a few counts of this clonotype. The J gene is TRBJ1-2, the V gene TRBV29-1; TRBD1 is a possible D gene (5 bases). The CDR3 consists of 18 residues. From germline, CDR1 is SQVTM and CDR2 ANQGSEA. Trimming shortened V by 0 bases and J by 5 bases, and 25 bases separated the two germline ends. This chain's CDR3 is CSVEDRSSSFPGTYGYTF. For the CDR3, the DNA is TGCAGCGTTGAAGATCGTTCCTCAAGTTTTCCCGGGACGTATGGCTACACCTTC. Full variable domain (missing parts from reference TRBV29-1 and TRBJ1-2): SAVISQKPSRDICQRGTSLTIQCQVDSQVTMMFWYRQQPGQSLTLIATANQGSEATYESGFVIDKFPISRPNLTFSTLTVSNMSPEDSSIYLCSVEDRSSSFPGTYGYTFGSGTRLTVV.

This rearrangement joins TRBV4-1 to TRBJ2-1; the match to TRBD2 covers 7 bases. The CDR3 runs 15 residues. V dropped 0 bases and J dropped 4; count of bases not matched to a gene: 3. CDR1 and CDR2 (germline): MGHRA, YSYEKL. In DNA form, the CDR3 reads TGCGCCAGCAGCCAAGAAGAGGGAGGGTACAATGAGCAGTTCTTC. Encoded protein: CASSQEEGGYNEQFF.

The genes are TRBV18 and TRBJ2-7, with 11 bases lining up with TRBD1. The end of the DNA fits TRBJ2-5 better, so the J call may be wrong. CDR1 and CDR2 (germline): KGHSH, LQKENI. This CDR3 is 16 amino acids long. The CDR3 DNA reads as TGTGCCAGCTCCACCATAGGACAGGGGGCGTTAGAGACCCAGTACTTC. It codes for CASSTIGQGALETQYF.

This clonotype was picked up a small number of times. The CDR3 loop is CSASPPVSSINEQFF. The CDR3 nucleotides are TGCAGTGCTAGCCCCCCGGTGTCTAGCATCAATGAGCAGTTCTTC. V gene TRBV20-1 combines with J gene TRBJ2-1; weak D call: TRBD2 (5 bases). Trimming left V 3 bases short and J 6 bases short, with 18 bases between. The germline V gene encodes CDR1 DFQATT and CDR2 SNEGSKA (reference sequence). This CDR3 has 15 residues.

CDR3 amino acids: CSATLAFVSTDTQYF. The CDR3 DNA reads TGCAGTGCTACCCTAGCGTTTGTGAGCACAGATACGCAGTATTTT. The chain joins TRBV20-1 to TRBJ2-3; a weak D match, TRBD2 (6 bases). This CDR3 contains 15 residues. CDR1 and CDR2 from the germline V gene are DFQATT and SNEGSKA (reference sequence). V was clipped by 4 bases and J by 0 bases, with 14 bases between them.

This clonotype was counted between two and nine times. V gene TRBV11-2 combines with J gene TRBJ2-5; D possibly matches TRBD1 or TRBD2 (5 bases each). V was cut by 5 bases and J by 1 base, with 14 bases left in between. This CDR3 contains 15 residues. Germline lookup yields CDR1 SGHAT and CDR2 FQNNGV. The DNA for the CDR3 is TGTGCCAGCAGCGCTTCGGGGCGACTCCAAGAGACCCAGTACTTC. Protein product: CASSASGRLQETQYF.

This clonotype was seen many times. The chain links TRBV29-1 to TRBJ2-7, with D possibly TRBD2 on 5 matching bases. Trimming left V 4 bases short and J 5 bases short, with 12 bases between. The CDR3 runs 12 residues. Looked up from germline, CDR1 is SQVTM and CDR2 is ANQGSEA. The DNA of the CDR3 is TGCAGCGTTGTGGCTAGCCAGAACGAGCAGTACTTC. It specifies CSVVASQNEQYF.